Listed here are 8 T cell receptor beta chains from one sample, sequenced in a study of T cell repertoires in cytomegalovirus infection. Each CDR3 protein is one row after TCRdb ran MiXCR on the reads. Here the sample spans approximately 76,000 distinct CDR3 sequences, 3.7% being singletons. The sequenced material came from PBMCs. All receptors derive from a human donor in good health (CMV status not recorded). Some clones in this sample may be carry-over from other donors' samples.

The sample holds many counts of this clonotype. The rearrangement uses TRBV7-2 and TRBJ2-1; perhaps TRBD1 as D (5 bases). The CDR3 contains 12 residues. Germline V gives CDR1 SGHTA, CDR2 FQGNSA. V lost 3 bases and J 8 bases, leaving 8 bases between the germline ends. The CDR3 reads CASSFLRDEQFF. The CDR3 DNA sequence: TGTGCCAGCAGCTTCCTCAGGGATGAGCAGTTCTTC.

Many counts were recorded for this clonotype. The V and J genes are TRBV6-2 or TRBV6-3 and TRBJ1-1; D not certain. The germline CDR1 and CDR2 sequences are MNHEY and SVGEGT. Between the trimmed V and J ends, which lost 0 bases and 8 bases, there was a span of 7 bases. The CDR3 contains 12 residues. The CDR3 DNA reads TGTGCCAGCAGTTACTCCGCCCGAGAAGCTTTCTTT. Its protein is CASSYSAREAFF.

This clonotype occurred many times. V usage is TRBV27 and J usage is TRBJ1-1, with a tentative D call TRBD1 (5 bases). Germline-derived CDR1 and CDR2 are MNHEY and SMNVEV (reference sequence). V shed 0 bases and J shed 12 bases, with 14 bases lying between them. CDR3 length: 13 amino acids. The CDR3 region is CASSLSGRDRTFF. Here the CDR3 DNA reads TGTGCCAGCAGTTTATCCGGCCGGGACCGAACTTTCTTT.

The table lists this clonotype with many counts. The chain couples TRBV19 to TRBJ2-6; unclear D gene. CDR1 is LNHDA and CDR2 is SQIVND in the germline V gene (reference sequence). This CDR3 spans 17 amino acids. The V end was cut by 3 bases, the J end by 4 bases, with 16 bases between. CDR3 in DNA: TGTGCCAGTAGTATTTGGCAGGCCGCGCCGGGGGCCAACGTCCTGACTTTC. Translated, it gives CASSIWQAAPGANVLTF.

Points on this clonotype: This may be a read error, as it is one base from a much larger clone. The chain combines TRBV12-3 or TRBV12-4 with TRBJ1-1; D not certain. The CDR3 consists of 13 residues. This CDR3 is CASSLKVNTDAFF. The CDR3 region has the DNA TGTGCCAGCAGTTTAAAGGTGAACACTGACGCTTTCTTT.

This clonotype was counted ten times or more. The CDR3: CATSERGGDLSTQYF. CDR3 DNA sequence: TGTGCCACCTCTGAACGGGGGGGCGATCTGTCGACCCAGTACTTC. The chain combines TRBV12-3 or TRBV12-4 with TRBJ2-5; 8 positions match TRBD2. V dropped 10 bases and J dropped 7; count of bases not matched to a gene: 17. This CDR3 contains 15 residues.

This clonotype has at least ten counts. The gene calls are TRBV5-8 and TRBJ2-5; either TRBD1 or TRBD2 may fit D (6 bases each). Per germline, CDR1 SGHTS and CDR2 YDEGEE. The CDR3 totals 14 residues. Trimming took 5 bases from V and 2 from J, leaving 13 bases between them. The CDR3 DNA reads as TGTGCCAGCAGGGAACGGGGGCCGCAAGAGACCCAGTACTTC. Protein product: CASRERGPQETQYF. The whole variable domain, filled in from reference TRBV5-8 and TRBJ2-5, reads EAGVTQSPTHLIKTRGQQATLRCSPISGHTSVYWYQQALGLGLQFLLWYDEGEERNRGNFPPRFSGRQFPNYSSELNVNALELEDSALYLCASRERGPQETQYFGPGTRLLVL.

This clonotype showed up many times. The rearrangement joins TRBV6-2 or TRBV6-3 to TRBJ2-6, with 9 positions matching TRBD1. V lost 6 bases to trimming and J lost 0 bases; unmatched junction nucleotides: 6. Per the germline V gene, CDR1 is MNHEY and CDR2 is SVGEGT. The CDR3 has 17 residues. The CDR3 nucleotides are TGTGCCAGCAGCCCCGGGACAGGGAACTCTGGGGCCAACGTCCTGACTTTC. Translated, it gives CASSPGTGNSGANVLTF.